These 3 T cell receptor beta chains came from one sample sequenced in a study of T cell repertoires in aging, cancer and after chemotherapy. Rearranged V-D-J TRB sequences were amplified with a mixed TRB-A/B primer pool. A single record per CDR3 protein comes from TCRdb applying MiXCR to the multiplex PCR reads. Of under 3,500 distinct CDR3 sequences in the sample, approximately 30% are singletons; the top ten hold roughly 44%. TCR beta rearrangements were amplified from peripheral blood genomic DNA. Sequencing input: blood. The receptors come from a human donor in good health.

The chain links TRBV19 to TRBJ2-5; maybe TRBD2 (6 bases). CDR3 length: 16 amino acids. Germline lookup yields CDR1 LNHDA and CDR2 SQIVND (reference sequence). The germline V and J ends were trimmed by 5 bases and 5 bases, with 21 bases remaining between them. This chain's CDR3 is CASSVLGVVGGETQYF. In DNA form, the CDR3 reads TGTGCCAGTAGTGTCCTAGGGGTGGTAGGAGGGGAGACCCAGTACTTC. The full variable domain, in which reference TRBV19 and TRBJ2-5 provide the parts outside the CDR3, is DGGITQSPKYLFRKEGQNVTLSCEQNLNHDAMYWYRQDPGQGLRLIYYSQIVNDFQKGDIAEGYSVSREKKESFPLTVTSAQKNPTAFYLCASSVLGVVGGETQYFGPGTRLLVL.

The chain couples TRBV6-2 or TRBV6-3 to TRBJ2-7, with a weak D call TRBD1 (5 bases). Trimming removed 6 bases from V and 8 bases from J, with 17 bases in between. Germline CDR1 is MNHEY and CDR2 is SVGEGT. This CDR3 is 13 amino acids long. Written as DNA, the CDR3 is TGTGCCAGCAGGGCCACAGGCACACACAAGCAGTACTTC. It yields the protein CASRATGTHKQYF.

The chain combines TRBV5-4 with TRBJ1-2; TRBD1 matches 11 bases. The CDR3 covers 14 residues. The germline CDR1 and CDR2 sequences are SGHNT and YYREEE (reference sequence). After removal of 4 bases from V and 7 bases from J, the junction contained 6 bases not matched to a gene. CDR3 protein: CASSLDRGPSGYTF. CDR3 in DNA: TGTGCCAGCAGCCTGGACAGGGGGCCTTCTGGCTACACCTTC. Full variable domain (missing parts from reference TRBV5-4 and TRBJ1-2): ETGVTQSPTHLIKTRGQQVTLRCSSQSGHNTVSWYQQALGQGPQFIFQYYREEENGRGNFPPRFSGLQFPNYSSELNVNALELDDSALYLCASSLDRGPSGYTFGSGTRLTVV.